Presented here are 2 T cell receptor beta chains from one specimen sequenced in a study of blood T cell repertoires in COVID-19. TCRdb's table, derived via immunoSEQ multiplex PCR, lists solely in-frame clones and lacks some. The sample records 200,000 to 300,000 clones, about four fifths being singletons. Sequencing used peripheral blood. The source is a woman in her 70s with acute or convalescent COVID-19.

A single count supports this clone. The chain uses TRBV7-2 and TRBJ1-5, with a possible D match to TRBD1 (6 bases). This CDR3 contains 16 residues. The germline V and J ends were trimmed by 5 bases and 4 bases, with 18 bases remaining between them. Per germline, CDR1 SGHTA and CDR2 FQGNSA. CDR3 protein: CASSPRTGTPNQPQHF. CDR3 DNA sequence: TGTGCCAGCAGCCCTAGAACCGGGACACCAAATCAGCCCCAGCATTTT. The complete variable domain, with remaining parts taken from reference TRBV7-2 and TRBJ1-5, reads GAGVSQSPSNKVTEKGKDVELRCDPISGHTALYWYRQSLGQGLEFLIYFQGNSAPDKSGLPSDRFSAERTGGSVSTLTIQRTQQEDSAVYLCASSPRTGTPNQPQHFGDGTRLSIL.

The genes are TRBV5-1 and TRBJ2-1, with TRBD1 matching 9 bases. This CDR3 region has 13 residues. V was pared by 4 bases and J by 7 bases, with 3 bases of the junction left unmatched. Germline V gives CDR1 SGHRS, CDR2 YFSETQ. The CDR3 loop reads CASSNGQGNEQFF. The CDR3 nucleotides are TGCGCCAGCAGCAATGGACAGGGGAATGAGCAGTTCTTC.